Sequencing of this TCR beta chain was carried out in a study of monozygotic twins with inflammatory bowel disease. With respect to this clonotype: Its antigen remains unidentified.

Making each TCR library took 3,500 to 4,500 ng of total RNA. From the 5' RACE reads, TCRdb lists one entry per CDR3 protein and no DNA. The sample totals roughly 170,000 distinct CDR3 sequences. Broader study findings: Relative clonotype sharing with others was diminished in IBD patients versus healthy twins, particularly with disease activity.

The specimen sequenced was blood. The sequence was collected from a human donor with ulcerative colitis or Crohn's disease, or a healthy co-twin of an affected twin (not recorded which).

The CDR3 here is CASYRGGSTDTQYF. V gene TRBV7-2 combines with J gene TRBJ2-3; TCRdb reports TRBD1, a call that lacks DNA to check it against. CDR1 is SGHTA, CDR2 FQGNSA, per germline. The CDR3 has 14 amino acids.